Shown below are 11 T cell receptor beta chains from a single sample sequenced in a study of T cell repertoires in cytomegalovirus infection. Via MiXCR, TCRdb re-called the reads, giving one row per CDR3 protein. The sample yields a few hundred thousand distinct CDR3 sequences, 40% seen once. The antigens these receptors bind are not known. The source was cultured PBMCs, collected from culture after CMV antigen stimulation. All receptors derive from a human donor in good health (CMV status not recorded). Some clones in this sample may be carry-over from other donors' samples.

This clonotype turned up a few times. V usage is TRBV29-1 and J usage is TRBJ2-7, with D tentatively TRBD2 (6 bases). Germline values: CDR1 SQVTM, CDR2 ANQGSEA. There are 14 residues in the CDR3. V lost 5 bases, J lost 7 bases, and 21 bases lay in between. The CDR3 spells CSVRGWGLRREQYF. The CDR3 DNA follows: TGCAGCGTTCGTGGCTGGGGACTCCGAAGGGAGCAGTACTTC.

The V call is TRBV11-3, the J call TRBJ2-3; the D gene is possibly TRBD2 (5 bases). Germline loops: CDR1 SGHNT, CDR2 YENEEA. Trimming pared 5 bases from V and 4 bases from J, leaving 10 bases between. The CDR3 runs to 13 residues. CDR3 in DNA: TGTGCCAGCAGCCCCCGAGGGTCAGATACGCAGTATTTT. Translated, it gives CASSPRGSDTQYF.

This clonotype was detected many times. CDR3 amino acids: CASSLRGNAAEAFF. The DNA for the CDR3 is TGTGCCAGCAGCTTAAGAGGGAACGCGGCTGAAGCTTTCTTT. The rearrangement links TRBV7-2 to TRBJ1-1; D remains ambiguous. This CDR3 comprises 14 residues. The germline V gene encodes CDR1 SGHTA and CDR2 FQGNSA. Trimming took 2 bases from V and 6 from J, leaving 13 bases between them.

CDR3 DNA: TGTGCCAGCAGCCAAGTAGTCCGGACAGGTCCTGATTCACCCCTCCACTTT. Protein sequence: CASSQVVRTGPDSPLHF. The V gene is TRBV4-2, the J gene TRBJ1-6; 7 nucleotides match TRBD1. Trimming cost V 1 base and J 8 bases; bases outside gene matches: 11. Looked up from germline, CDR1 is LGHNA and CDR2 is YNFKEQ. This CDR3 comprises 17 residues.

The table lists this clonotype with a few counts. The chain recombines TRBV7-3 with TRBJ1-1; D remains unclear. Germline V gene data show CDR1 as SGHTA and CDR2 as FQGTGA. V lost 3 bases and J 3 bases, leaving 8 bases between the germline ends. The CDR3 extends over 13 amino acids. DNA for the CDR3: TGTGCCAGCAGCTTTGATATGGACACTGAAGCTTTCTTT. Protein: CASSFDMDTEAFF. The complete variable domain, with remaining parts taken from reference TRBV7-3 and TRBJ1-1, reads GAGVSQTPSNKVTEKGKYVELRCDPISGHTALYWYRQSLGQGPEFLIYFQGTGAADDSGLPNDRFFAVRPEGSVSTLKIQRTERGDSAVYLCASSFDMDTEAFFGQGTRLTVV.

This clonotype was found a few times. The chain carries TRBV27 and TRBJ2-3, with 8 bases lining up with TRBD2. The CDR3 consists of 16 residues. CDR1 and CDR2 from the germline V gene are MNHEY and SMNVEV (reference sequence). V shed 8 bases and J 3 bases; nucleotides not matched to a gene: 13. DNA of the CDR3: TGTGCCAGCCACCCGAACGGGGGGGGGCGTACAGATACGCAGTATTTT. Its translation is CASHPNGGGRTDTQYF.

The CDR3, as DNA: TGCAGTGCTAGCCGGGACAGCCCGACATCACCCCTCCACTTT. It yields the protein CSASRDSPTSPLHF. The chain has TRBV20-1 and TRBJ1-6; 7 bases are shared with TRBD1. Germline lookup yields CDR1 DFQATT and CDR2 SNEGSKA (reference sequence). J lost 10 bases, V lost 3 bases, and 9 bases had no gene match. The CDR3 length is 14 residues.

This clonotype was seen only once. The V call is TRBV6-1, the J call TRBJ1-4; no definite D call. Trimming took off 4 bases at V and 7 bases at J, with 10 bases between the two ends. Germline CDR1 reads MNHNS; CDR2 reads SASEGT. CDR3 length equals 13 residues. The CDR3 bases are TGTGCCAGCAGTGGTGAGAAGGGTGAAAAACTGTTTTTT. It codes for CASSGEKGEKLFF.

This clonotype occurred a few times. The chain uses TRBV6-2 or TRBV6-3 and TRBJ2-1; D remains unclear. Trimming stripped 0 bases from V and 3 bases from J, with 3 bases between. The germline gives CDR1 MNHEY, CDR2 SVGEGT. The length of the CDR3 is 13 residues. The DNA for the CDR3 is TGTGCCAGCAGTTACTCGAACTACAATGAGCAGTTCTTC. This codes for CASSYSNYNEQFF.

This clonotype was recorded a few times. The CDR3 loop reads CASALNFQTTDTQYF. In DNA, the CDR3 is TGTGCCAGCGCTCTAAACTTTCAAACCACAGATACGCAGTATTTT. The rearrangement joins TRBV7-3 to TRBJ2-3; D not certain. V was shortened by 8 bases and J by 2 bases, with 17 bases between the two germline ends. The CDR3 covers 15 residues. The germline V gene has CDR1 SGHTA and CDR2 FQGTGA.

There are a few counts of this clonotype. This rearrangement joins TRBV7-2 to TRBJ2-7, with a tentative D call TRBD1 (5 bases). The CDR3 length is 14 residues. Between the trimmed V and J ends, which lost 3 bases and 3 bases, there was a span of 12 bases. In germline, CDR1 is SGHTA, CDR2 FQGNSA. For the CDR3, the DNA is TGTGCCAGCAGCTTTTGGGGCAGCGTCTACGAGCAGTACTTC. It specifies CASSFWGSVYEQYF.